The next 18 T cell receptor beta chains were all read from a single sample in a study of blood T cell repertoires in COVID-19. The assay was immunoSEQ multiplex PCR, and TCRdb's table has in-frame clones only and misses some. The sample shows almost 350,000 clones, around nine tenths of them seen only once. Specimen: PBMCs or T cells enriched from blood (not recorded which). Every receptor here comes from a woman between 25 and 40 years old who had been exposed to COVID-19.

The rearrangement joins TRBV5-4 to TRBJ2-3; tentatively, D is TRBD2 (6 bases). There are 15 residues in the CDR3. Trimming cost V 6 bases and J 2 bases, with 16 bases left between them. Germline lookup yields CDR1 SGHNT and CDR2 YYREEE (reference sequence). The CDR3 bases are TGTGCCAGCACTCTCCCGGGACTCCCCACAGATACGCAGTATTTT. This encodes CASTLPGLPTDTQYF.

This clone was observed once. J is TRBJ1-6 and V is TRBV4-2; 9 bases fit TRBD1. The V segment lost 1 base and the J segment 6 bases; nucleotides outside the gene matches: 4. The length of the CDR3 is 16 residues. The germline gives CDR1 LGHNA, CDR2 YNFKEQ. CDR3 loop: CASSQGPGQGNSPLHF. DNA of the CDR3: TGTGCCAGCAGCCAAGGGCCGGGACAGGGTAATTCACCCCTCCACTTT.

The V and J genes are TRBV6-2 or TRBV6-3 and TRBJ1-1; 10 positions agree with TRBD1. CDR1 is MNHEY and CDR2 is SVGEGT in the germline V gene. V was clipped by 6 bases and J by 5 bases; unmatched bases: 12. The CDR3 spans 16 residues. The CDR3 region has the DNA TGTGCCAGCAGCCCTGGACAGGGGGTGATCCGAACTGAAGCTTTCTTT. Translation: CASSPGQGVIRTEAFF.

The chain employs TRBV5-1 and TRBJ1-4; no clear D gene. Germline V gene lookup returns CDR1 SGHRS and CDR2 YFSETQ. V shed 1 base and J shed 0 bases, with 10 bases lying between them. CDR3 size: 16 residues. The CDR3: CASSLLGLPTNEKLFF. The CDR3 region has the DNA TGCGCCAGCAGCTTGTTGGGCCTCCCAACTAATGAAAAACTGTTTTTT.

The chain joins TRBV5-1 to TRBJ1-1; D not certain. CDR1 is SGHRS and CDR2 is YFSETQ in the germline V gene. The CDR3 covers 13 residues. Trimming removed 0 bases at V and 5 bases at J, with 8 bases between. The CDR3 region is CASSLGGRTEAFF. The CDR3 DNA reads TGCGCCAGCAGCTTGGGTGGCAGAACTGAAGCTTTCTTT.

V is TRBV9 and J is TRBJ1-2, with D possibly TRBD1 on 5 matching bases. This CDR3 contains 12 residues. Germline assignment: CDR1 SGDLS and CDR2 YYNGEE. V shed 4 bases and J shed 6 bases, with 10 bases lying between them. CDR3 sequence: CASSLWGDGYTF. The CDR3 DNA follows: TGTGCCAGCAGCCTCTGGGGGGATGGCTACACCTTC. Full variable domain (missing parts from reference TRBV9 and TRBJ1-2): DSGVTQTPKHLITATGQRVTLRCSPRSGDLSVYWYQQSLDQGLQFLIQYYNGEERAKGNILERFSAQQFPDLHSELNLSSLELGDSALYFCASSLWGDGYTFGSGTRLTVV.

This chain uses TRBV21-1 with TRBJ1-5; the listed D gene, TRBD1, was not tested against the DNA. TRBV21-1 is annotated as a pseudogene. The CDR3 extends over 16 amino acids. CDR3 in amino acids: CARTARDRAFAQPQHF. DNA of the CDR3: TGTGCCCGTACCGCCCGGGACAGGGCATTTGCTCAGCCCCAGCATTTT.

This clone has ten or more counts. The rearrangement uses TRBV6-1 and TRBJ2-7; 10 bases map to TRBD2. This CDR3 contains 15 residues. Germline assignment: CDR1 MNHNS and CDR2 SASEGT. V was clipped by 3 bases and J by 2 bases; unmatched bases: 4. CDR3 in DNA: TGTGCCAGCAGTGACGGGACTAGCGTTACCTACGAGCAGTACTTC. It yields the protein CASSDGTSVTYEQYF.

The rearrangement joins TRBV18 to TRBJ2-2; 7 bases agree with TRBD1. CDR1 and CDR2 (germline): KGHSH, LQKENI. With V trimmed by 5 bases and J by 0 bases, 0 bases remained unmatched. The CDR3 spans 14 residues. The CDR3 DNA sequence: TGTGCCAGCTCAGGACAGGCGAACACCGGGGAGCTGTTTTTT. This gives the protein CASSGQANTGELFF.

The chain is built from TRBV29-1 and TRBJ2-5, with 8 nucleotides matching TRBD2. Germline V CDR1 and CDR2: SQVTM, ANQGSEA. This CDR3 spans 14 amino acids. J gave up 2 bases and V 4 bases, and 6 bases lay outside the gene matches. The CDR3 DNA reads as TGCAGCGTTGGCCGGACTAGCACACAAGAGACCCAGTACTTC. This codes for CSVGRTSTQETQYF.

This chain links TRBV7-2 with TRBJ1-1; 7 bases map to TRBD1. CDR1 SGHTA and CDR2 FQGNSA come from the germline V gene. J was trimmed by 6 bases and V by 2 bases; bases with no gene match: 9. The CDR3 runs 15 residues. This CDR3 reads CASSLSTGMMAEAFF. The CDR3 coding sequence is TGTGCCAGCAGCTTATCGACAGGGATGATGGCTGAAGCTTTCTTT.

This clone was observed a few times. The chain combines TRBV20-1 with TRBJ2-7, with D perhaps matching TRBD1 (6 bases). V lost 6 bases and J lost 8, with 14 bases in between. This CDR3 is 11 amino acids long. Germline CDR1 is DFQATT and CDR2 is SNEGSKA (reference sequence). CDR3 amino acids: CSAPKGVKQYF. DNA of the CDR3: TGCAGTGCCCCCAAGGGGGTTAAGCAGTACTTC.

The chain links TRBV20-1 to TRBJ1-6; 9 bases map to TRBD1. Germline V CDR1 and CDR2: DFQATT, SNEGSKA (reference sequence). J lost 5 bases, V lost 3 bases, and 2 bases had no gene match. This CDR3 is built from 14 residues. CDR3 amino acids: CSASRQGDNSPLHF. The CDR3, as DNA: TGCAGTGCTAGTCGACAGGGGGATAATTCACCCCTCCACTTT.

The CDR3 bases are TGTGCCAGCAGTTTACCCCGGACAGCTGCTTCAACTAATGAAAAACTGTTTTTT. It codes for CASSLPRTAASTNEKLFF. This sequence joins TRBV28 and TRBJ1-4; a weak D match, TRBD1 (6 bases). The CDR3 contains 18 residues. V was trimmed by 2 bases and J by 0 bases, leaving 16 bases between them. The V gene's germline CDR1 is MDHEN and CDR2 SYDVKM.

In its sample, this clone was seen once. This chain connects TRBV5-1 to TRBJ2-5; 7 bases line up with TRBD1. J was trimmed by 5 bases and V by 1 base; bases with no gene match: 2. Germline assignment: CDR1 SGHRS and CDR2 YFSETQ. CDR3 length: 13 residues. The CDR3 protein is CASSLRGPETQYF. The DNA for the CDR3 is TGCGCCAGCAGCTTGAGGGGGCCCGAGACCCAGTACTTC. The full variable domain, with the rest looked up from reference TRBV5-1 and TRBJ2-5, is KAGVTQTPRYLIKTRGQQVTLSCSPISGHRSVSWYQQTPGQGLQFLFEYFSETQRNKGNFPGRFSGRQFSNSRSEMNVSTLELGDSALYLCASSLRGPETQYFGPGTRLLVL.

The rearrangement uses TRBV3-1 (or the pseudogene TRBV3-2) and TRBJ1-4, with a possible D match to TRBD1 (5 bases). V lost 6 bases to trimming and J lost 7 bases, with 12 bases between them. The germline gives CDR1 LGHDT, CDR2 YNNKEL (reference sequence). The CDR3 totals 13 residues. The CDR3 region is CASRQQVPEKLFF. The CDR3 DNA is TGTGCCAGCAGACAACAGGTACCTGAAAAACTGTTTTTT.

The chain joins TRBV18 to TRBJ2-5; no definite D call. Germline-derived CDR1 and CDR2 are KGHSH and LQKENI. The V end was cut by 0 bases, the J end by 4 bases, with 15 bases between. The CDR3 is made up of 16 amino acids. The CDR3 nucleotides are TGTGCCAGCTCACCACCCGAGAAGATAAACGGAGAGACCCAGTACTTC. This sequence encodes CASSPPEKINGETQYF.

The rearrangement uses TRBV5-1 and TRBJ2-6; TRBD1 agrees at 8 bases. Germline V gives CDR1 SGHRS, CDR2 YFSETQ. The CDR3 loop spans 17 amino acids. The ends lost 6 bases at V and 1 base at J; junction bases unmatched: 9. CDR3 DNA: TGCGCCAGCACCCCCGGGACAGGTACTTCTGGGGCCAACGTCCTGACTTTC. It yields the protein CASTPGTGTSGANVLTF.